The clone carrying this TCR beta chain was detected many times. Its antigen is undetermined. These data are taken from a study of T cells after yellow fever vaccination. Study observations and caveats: The study re-detected most primary-vaccination clones after the booster (roughly 95% CD4, approximately 88% CD8). The study noted that FACS-sorted repertoires could contain abundant clonotypes contaminating from the bulk population.

Germline V lookup: CDR1 LGHNA, CDR2 YNFKEQ. Between the trimmed V and J ends, which lost 1 base and 7 bases, there was a span of 11 bases. The CDR3 totals 14 residues. Each CDR3 protein is one row after TCRdb ran MiXCR on the 5' RACE reads. The sample has 150,000 to 200,000 distinct CDR3 sequences; approximately 10% are singletons. The J gene is TRBJ1-5, the V gene TRBV4-2; possible D gene TRBD1, 5 bases. The source was CD8+ T cells sorted from PBMCs, collected 15 days after the yellow fever booster vaccination. The TCR comes from a man younger than 35 who received the YFV17D yellow fever vaccine. CDR3 protein: CASSQVEGHQPQHF. CDR3 sequence (DNA): TGTGCCAGCAGCCAAGTTGAGGGGCACCAGCCCCAGCATTTT.